These 18 T cell receptor beta chains were sequenced from one sample in a study of blood T cell repertoires in COVID-19. Sequencing was performed with immunoSEQ multiplex PCR; in TCRdb, only in-frame clones are kept and a portion is missing. This table holds 170,000 or so clones, approximately 90% found once. Sequenced: peripheral blood. Source of these receptors: a woman under 30 who had recovered from COVID-19.

The V gene is TRBV2, the J gene TRBJ1-1; no definite D call. Germline values: CDR1 SNHLY, CDR2 FYNNEI. The CDR3 spans 13 residues. Between the trimmed V and J ends, which lost 10 bases and 1 base, there was a span of 13 bases. In DNA, the CDR3 is TGTGCCACCAGAAGACTGAGGAACACTGAAGCTTTCTTT. This sequence encodes CATRRLRNTEAFF. The entire variable domain, with the rest obtained from reference TRBV2 and TRBJ1-1, is as follows: EPEVTQTPSHQVTQMGQEVILRCVPISNHLYFYWYRQILGQKVEFLVSFYNNEISEKSEIFDDQFSVERPDGSNFTLKIRSTKLEDSAMYFCATRRLRNTEAFFGQGTRLTVV.

The genes are TRBV3-1 (or the pseudogene TRBV3-2) and TRBJ2-7; 11 nucleotides line up with TRBD2. V trimming: 5 bases; J trimming: 0 bases; junction bases outside the gene matches: 3. CDR1 is LGHDT, CDR2 YNNKEL, per germline (reference sequence). This CDR3 region has 15 residues. The CDR3 region is CASSAGLAVSYEQYF. DNA for the CDR3: TGTGCCAGCAGCGCGGGACTAGCGGTCTCCTACGAGCAGTACTTC.

The V gene is TRBV9, the J gene TRBJ2-1; the match to TRBD2 covers 16 bases. CDR1 is SGDLS, CDR2 YYNGEE, per germline. The CDR3 loop spans 18 amino acids. Germline trimming cut 0 bases from V and 5 bases from J; bases unmatched to any gene: 5. The CDR3 region is CASSVGGLAGGPHNEQFF. DNA of the CDR3: TGTGCCAGCAGCGTAGGGGGACTAGCGGGAGGGCCCCACAATGAGCAGTTCTTC.

CDR3 loop: CSVEGSSQDTEAFF. CDR3 nucleotide sequence: TGCAGCGTTGAAGGGTCTAGTCAAGACACTGAAGCTTTCTTT. V is TRBV29-1 and J is TRBJ1-1, with unresolved D. V was cut by 1 base and J by 3 bases, with 12 bases left in between. CDR1 and CDR2 from the germline V gene are SQVTM and ANQGSEA. The CDR3 runs to 14 residues.

This clone was counted a single time. The J gene is TRBJ2-7, the V gene TRBV6-5; TRBD2 matches 12 bases. The CDR3 covers 14 residues. Germline CDR1 and CDR2: MNHEY and SVGAGI. The V segment lost 5 bases and the J segment 2 bases; nucleotides outside the gene matches: 1. In DNA, the CDR3 is TGTGCCAGCAGTCCTAGCGGGAGGGCCTACGAGCAGTACGTC. Residues: CASSPSGRAYEQYV.

The V call is TRBV30, the J call TRBJ1-5; possible D gene TRBD1, 5 bases. Germline assignment: CDR1 GTSNPN and CDR2 SVGIG (reference sequence). The CDR3 extends over 14 amino acids. The V end was cut by 2 bases, the J end by 1 base, with 9 bases between. CDR3 amino acids: CAWSRTPSNQPQHF. Here the CDR3 DNA reads TGTGCCTGGAGTAGGACACCAAGCAATCAGCCCCAGCATTTT.

V gene TRBV5-1 combines with J gene TRBJ2-5, with D tentatively TRBD1 (6 bases). The germline V gene encodes CDR1 SGHRS and CDR2 YFSETQ. Trimming shortened V by 4 bases and J by 5 bases, and 18 bases separated the two germline ends. The CDR3 runs to 15 residues. In nucleotides, the CDR3 is TGCGCCAGCAGCCCCCGGGACACGGCCAGGGAGACCCAGTACTTC. This translates into CASSPRDTARETQYF.

J is TRBJ2-5 and V is TRBV10-3, with 10 bases identical to TRBD2. Losses at the gene ends were 8 bases for V and 5 bases for J; bases not matched to a gene: 5. Germline CDR1 ENHRY, CDR2 SYGVKD. The CDR3 runs 13 residues. The CDR3 loop is CAIASGSSETQYF. CDR3 nucleotides: TGTGCCATCGCTAGCGGGAGTTCTGAGACCCAGTACTTC.

This clone has only one observation. CDR3 sequence reads: CASSFRLAGSYNEQFF. CDR3 nucleotides: TGTGCCAGCAGCTTCAGACTAGCGGGCTCCTACAATGAGCAGTTCTTC. This chain links TRBV9 with TRBJ2-1; the match to TRBD2 covers 10 bases. This CDR3 region has 16 residues. Germline V lookup: CDR1 SGDLS, CDR2 YYNGEE. The V gene end was trimmed by 4 bases and the J gene end by 0 bases; junction bases not matched to a gene: 4.

This chain uses TRBV5-1 with TRBJ1-2; no reliable D call. The ends were cut back, 4 bases at V and 0 bases at J, with 13 bases in the middle. The CDR3 extends over 15 amino acids. Germline V gives CDR1 SGHRS, CDR2 YFSETQ. Here the CDR3 reads CASSHNGVSNYGYTF. The CDR3 DNA reads TGCGCCAGCAGCCACAACGGGGTTTCTAACTATGGCTACACCTTC.

This clone showed up just once. The genes are TRBV7-8 and TRBJ2-1; the D gene is possibly TRBD2 (5 bases). The CDR3 loop spans 16 amino acids. Germline-derived CDR1 and CDR2 are SGHVS and FQNEAQ. Trimming shortened V by 5 bases and J by 4 bases, and 18 bases separated the two germline ends. CDR3 DNA sequence: TGTGCCAGCAGCCCCCATAGCGTACCATCGTACAATGAGCAGTTCTTC. Protein product: CASSPHSVPSYNEQFF.

The rearrangement links TRBV6-5 to TRBJ2-2; 9 bases are shared with TRBD1. The CDR3 has 15 amino acids. The germline V gene has CDR1 MNHEY and CDR2 SVGAGI. With 1 base clipped from V and 5 bases from J, the junction kept 2 bases outside the gene matches. The CDR3 loop is CASSYLGQGTGELFF. The DNA of the CDR3 is TGTGCCAGCAGTTACTTGGGACAGGGAACCGGGGAGCTGTTTTTT.

This sequence joins TRBV3-1 (or the pseudogene TRBV3-2) and TRBJ2-3; 8 nucleotides line up with TRBD1. CDR1 LGHDT and CDR2 YNNKEL come from the germline V gene (reference sequence). The length of the CDR3 is 16 residues. The V segment lost 4 bases and the J segment 4 bases; nucleotides outside the gene matches: 10. The CDR3 here is CASSPKGQDNPDTQYF. The CDR3 bases are TGTGCCAGCAGCCCGAAGGGACAGGACAACCCAGATACGCAGTATTTT.

The chain has TRBV12-3 or TRBV12-4 and TRBJ2-2; weak D call: TRBD1 (5 bases). Between the trimmed V and J ends, which lost 8 bases and 6 bases, there was a span of 13 bases. The CDR3 has 13 amino acids. CDR3 sequence: CASRPMGPGELFF. CDR3 DNA sequence: TGTGCCAGCCGTCCGATGGGGCCCGGGGAGCTGTTTTTT.

The chain employs TRBV18 and TRBJ1-1, with D unclear. The CDR3 is made up of 14 amino acids. Trimming stripped 5 bases from V and 5 bases from J, with 15 bases between. Looked up from germline, CDR1 is KGHSH and CDR2 is LQKENI. The CDR3 DNA is TGTGCCAGCTCAGTTCTCAAAAACGGGACTGAAGCTTTCTTT. This translates into CASSVLKNGTEAFF.

This chain connects TRBV5-6 to TRBJ1-1; 7 bases agree with TRBD1. CDR3 size: 12 residues. From germline, CDR1 is SGHDT and CDR2 YYEEEE. V was clipped by 5 bases and J by 12 bases; unmatched bases: 10. The CDR3 sequence: CASSRPQGRSFF. The DNA for the CDR3 is TGTGCCAGCAGTAGACCACAGGGGAGATCTTTCTTT.

This clone occurred once. The chain recombines TRBV9 with TRBJ2-7; 9 positions match TRBD1. The CDR3 sequence is 16 residues long. J gave up 5 bases and V 2 bases, and 11 bases lay outside the gene matches. Germline CDR1 reads SGDLS; CDR2 reads YYNGEE. The CDR3 region is CASSVGAGQGFDEQYF. CDR3 bases: TGTGCCAGCAGCGTGGGGGCCGGACAGGGGTTTGACGAGCAGTACTTC.

V usage is TRBV24-1 and J usage is TRBJ2-3, with D possibly TRBD1 on 5 matching bases. V was pared by 2 bases and J by 5 bases, with 13 bases between. The V gene's germline CDR1 is KGHDR and CDR2 SFDVKD. The length of the CDR3 is 15 residues. The CDR3 DNA sequence: TGTGCCACCAGTGATTACGACAGAGAACTAGATACGCAGTATTTT. It translates to CATSDYDRELDTQYF.